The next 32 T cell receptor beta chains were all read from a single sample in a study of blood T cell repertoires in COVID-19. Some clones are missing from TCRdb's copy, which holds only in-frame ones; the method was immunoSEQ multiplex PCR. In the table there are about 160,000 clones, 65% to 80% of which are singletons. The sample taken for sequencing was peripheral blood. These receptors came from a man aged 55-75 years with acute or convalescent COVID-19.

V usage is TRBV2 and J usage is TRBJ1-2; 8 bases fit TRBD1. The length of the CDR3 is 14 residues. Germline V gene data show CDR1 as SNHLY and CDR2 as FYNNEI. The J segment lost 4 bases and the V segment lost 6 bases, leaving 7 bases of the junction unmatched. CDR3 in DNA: TGTGCCAGCAGGGGGGACAGGTTACTCTATGGCTACACCTTC. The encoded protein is CASRGDRLLYGYTF.

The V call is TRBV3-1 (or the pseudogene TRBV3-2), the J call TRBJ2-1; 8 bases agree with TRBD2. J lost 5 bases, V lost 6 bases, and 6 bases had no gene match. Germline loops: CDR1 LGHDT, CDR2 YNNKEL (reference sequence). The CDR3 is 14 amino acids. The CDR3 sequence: CASSRSGGNNEQFF. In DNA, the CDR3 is TGTGCCAGCAGTCGGAGCGGGGGAAACAATGAGCAGTTCTTC.

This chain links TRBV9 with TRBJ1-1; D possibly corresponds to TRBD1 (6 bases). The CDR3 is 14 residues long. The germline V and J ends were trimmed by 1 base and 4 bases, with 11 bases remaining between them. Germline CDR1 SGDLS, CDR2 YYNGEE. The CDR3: CASSVQGQGTEAFF. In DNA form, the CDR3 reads TGTGCCAGCAGCGTACAGGGGCAGGGCACTGAAGCTTTCTTT. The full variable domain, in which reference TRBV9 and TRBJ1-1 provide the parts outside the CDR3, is DSGVTQTPKHLITATGQRVTLRCSPRSGDLSVYWYQQSLDQGLQFLIQYYNGEERAKGNILERFSAQQFPDLHSELNLSSLELGDSALYFCASSVQGQGTEAFFGQGTRLTVV.

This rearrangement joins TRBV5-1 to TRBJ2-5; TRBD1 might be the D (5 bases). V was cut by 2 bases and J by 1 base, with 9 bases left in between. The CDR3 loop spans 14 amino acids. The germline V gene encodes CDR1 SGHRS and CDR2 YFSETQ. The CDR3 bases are TGCGCCAGCAGCTTCGACAGATCCCAAGAGACCCAGTACTTC. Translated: CASSFDRSQETQYF.

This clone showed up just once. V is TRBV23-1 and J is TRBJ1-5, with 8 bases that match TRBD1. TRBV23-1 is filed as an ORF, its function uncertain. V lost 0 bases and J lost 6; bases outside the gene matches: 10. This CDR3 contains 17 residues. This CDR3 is CASSQSSGQGFGQPQHF. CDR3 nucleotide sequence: TGCGCCAGCAGTCAATCCTCCGGACAGGGTTTTGGTCAGCCCCAGCATTTT.

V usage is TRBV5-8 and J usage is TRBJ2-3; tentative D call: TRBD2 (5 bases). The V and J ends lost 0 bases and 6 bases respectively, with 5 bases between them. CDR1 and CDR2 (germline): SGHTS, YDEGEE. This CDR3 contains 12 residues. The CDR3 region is CASSLGRDTQYF. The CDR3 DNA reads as TGTGCCAGCAGCTTGGGGAGGGATACGCAGTATTTT.

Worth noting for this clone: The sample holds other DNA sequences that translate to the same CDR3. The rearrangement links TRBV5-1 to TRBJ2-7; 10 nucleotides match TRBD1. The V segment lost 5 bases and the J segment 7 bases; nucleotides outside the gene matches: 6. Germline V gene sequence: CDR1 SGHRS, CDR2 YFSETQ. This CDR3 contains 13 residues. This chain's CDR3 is CASRRQGANEQYF. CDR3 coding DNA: TGCGCCAGCAGAAGACAGGGGGCGAATGAGCAGTACTTC.

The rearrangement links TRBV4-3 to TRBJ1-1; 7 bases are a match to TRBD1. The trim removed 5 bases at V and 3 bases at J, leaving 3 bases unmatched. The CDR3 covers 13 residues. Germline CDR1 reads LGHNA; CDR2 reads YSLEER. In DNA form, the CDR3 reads TGCGCCAGCAGCGCCAGGGGGGACACTGAAGCTTTCTTT. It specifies CASSARGDTEAFF.

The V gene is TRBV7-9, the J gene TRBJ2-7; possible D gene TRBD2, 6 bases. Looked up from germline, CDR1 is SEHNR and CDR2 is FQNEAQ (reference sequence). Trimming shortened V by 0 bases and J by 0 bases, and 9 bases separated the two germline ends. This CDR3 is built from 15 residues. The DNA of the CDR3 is TGTGCCAGCAGCTTAGCGGGAGGTGCCTCCTACGAGCAGTACTTC. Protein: CASSLAGGASYEQYF. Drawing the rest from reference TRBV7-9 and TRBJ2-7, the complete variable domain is DTGVSQNPRHKITKRGQNVTFRCDPISEHNRLYWYRQTLGQGPEFLTYFQNEAQLEKSRLLSDRFSAERPKGSFSTLEIQRTEQGDSAMYLCASSLAGGASYEQYFGPGTRLTVT.

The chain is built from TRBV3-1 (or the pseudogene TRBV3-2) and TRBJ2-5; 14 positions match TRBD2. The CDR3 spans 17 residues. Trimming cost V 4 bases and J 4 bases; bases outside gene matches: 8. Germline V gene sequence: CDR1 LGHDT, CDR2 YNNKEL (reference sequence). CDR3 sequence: CASSLLGLAGGLETQYF. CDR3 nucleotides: TGTGCCAGCAGCCTTCTCGGACTAGCGGGGGGTCTAGAGACCCAGTACTTC.

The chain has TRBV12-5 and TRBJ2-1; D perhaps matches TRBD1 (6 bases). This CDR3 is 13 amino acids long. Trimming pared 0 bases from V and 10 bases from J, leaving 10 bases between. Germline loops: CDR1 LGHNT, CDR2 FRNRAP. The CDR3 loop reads CASGLVGGKEQFF. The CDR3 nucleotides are TGTGCTAGTGGTTTGGTAGGGGGTAAGGAGCAGTTCTTC.

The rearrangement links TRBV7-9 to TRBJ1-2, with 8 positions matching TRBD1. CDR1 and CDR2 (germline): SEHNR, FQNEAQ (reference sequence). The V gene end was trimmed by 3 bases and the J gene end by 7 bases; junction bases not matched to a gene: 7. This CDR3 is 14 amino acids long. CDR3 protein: CASSFRQGMSGYTF. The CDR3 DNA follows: TGTGCCAGCAGCTTCAGACAGGGGATGAGTGGCTACACCTTC.

CDR3 in amino acids: CASLPGEKLFF. The CDR3 nucleotides are TGTGCAAGTCTCCCAGGGGAAAAACTGTTTTTT. V gene TRBV12-2 combines with J gene TRBJ1-4; the table's D call of TRBD1 was not tested on the DNA. TRBV12-2 is a recognized pseudogene. This CDR3 region has 11 residues.

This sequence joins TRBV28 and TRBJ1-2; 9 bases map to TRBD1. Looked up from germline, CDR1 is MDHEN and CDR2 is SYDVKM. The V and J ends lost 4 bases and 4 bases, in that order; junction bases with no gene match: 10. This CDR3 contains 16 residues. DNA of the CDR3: TGTGCCAGCAGTTCCCCAGGACAGGGGAGTCGCTATGGCTACACCTTC. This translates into CASSSPGQGSRYGYTF.

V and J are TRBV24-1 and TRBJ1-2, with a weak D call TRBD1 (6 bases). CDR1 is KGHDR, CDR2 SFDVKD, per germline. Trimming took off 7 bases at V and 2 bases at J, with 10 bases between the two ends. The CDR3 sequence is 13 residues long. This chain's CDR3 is CATSHRVNYGYTF. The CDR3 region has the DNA TGTGCCACCAGCCACAGGGTAAACTATGGCTACACCTTC.

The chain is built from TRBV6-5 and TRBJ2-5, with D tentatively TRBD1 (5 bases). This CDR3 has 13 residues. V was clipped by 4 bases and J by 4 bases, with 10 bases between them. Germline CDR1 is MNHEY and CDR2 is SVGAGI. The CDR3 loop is CASSSTVSETQYF. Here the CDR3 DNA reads TGTGCCAGCAGTTCGACAGTATCAGAGACCCAGTACTTC.

The CDR3 nucleotides read TGTGCCAGCCGACCCCAGGGGTTGGTAGCCAAAAACATTCAGTACTTC. It yields the protein CASRPQGLVAKNIQYF. The rearrangement joins TRBV18 to TRBJ2-4; D is possibly TRBD1 (6 bases). V lost 8 bases, J lost 0 bases, and 17 bases lay in between. The CDR3 is made up of 16 amino acids. Germline CDR1 is KGHSH and CDR2 is LQKENI.

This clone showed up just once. CDR3 region: CASSPGTVGNTIYF. The CDR3 DNA reads TGTGCCAGCTCACCAGGGACAGTCGGAAACACCATATATTTT. This chain uses TRBV18 with TRBJ1-3, with 7 bases that match TRBD1. After removal of 2 bases from V and 4 bases from J, the junction contained 2 bases not matched to a gene. Germline V gives CDR1 KGHSH, CDR2 LQKENI. The CDR3 runs 14 residues.

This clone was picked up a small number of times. Here the CDR3 DNA reads TGTGCCTGGAGCGGGGGGCGCGGAGAGACCCAGTACTTC. Amino acid sequence: CAWSGGRGETQYF. V gene TRBV30 combines with J gene TRBJ2-5; tentatively, D is TRBD2 (7 bases). Trimming took 3 bases from V and 4 from J, leaving 12 bases between them. The germline CDR1 and CDR2 sequences are GTSNPN and SVGIG (reference sequence). The CDR3 covers 13 residues.

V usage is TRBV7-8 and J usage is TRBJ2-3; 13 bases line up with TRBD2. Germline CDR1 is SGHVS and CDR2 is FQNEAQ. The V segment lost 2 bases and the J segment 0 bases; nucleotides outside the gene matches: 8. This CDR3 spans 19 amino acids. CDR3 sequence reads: CASSLIIGTSGASTDTQYF. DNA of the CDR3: TGTGCCAGCAGCTTAATTATCGGGACTAGCGGGGCCAGCACAGATACGCAGTATTTT.

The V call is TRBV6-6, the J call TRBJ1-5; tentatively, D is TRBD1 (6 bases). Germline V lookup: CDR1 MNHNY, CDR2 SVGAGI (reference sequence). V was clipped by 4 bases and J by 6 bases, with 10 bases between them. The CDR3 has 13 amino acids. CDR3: CASSWGGGQPQHF. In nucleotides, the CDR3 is TGTGCCAGCAGTTGGGGGGGCGGTCAGCCCCAGCATTTT.

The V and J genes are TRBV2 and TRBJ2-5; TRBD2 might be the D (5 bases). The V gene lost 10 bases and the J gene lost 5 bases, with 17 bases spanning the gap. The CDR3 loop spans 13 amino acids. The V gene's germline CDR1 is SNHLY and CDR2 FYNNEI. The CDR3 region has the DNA TGTGCCACCGTTAAAGAGCGGCGGGAGACCCAGTACTTC. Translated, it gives CATVKERRETQYF.

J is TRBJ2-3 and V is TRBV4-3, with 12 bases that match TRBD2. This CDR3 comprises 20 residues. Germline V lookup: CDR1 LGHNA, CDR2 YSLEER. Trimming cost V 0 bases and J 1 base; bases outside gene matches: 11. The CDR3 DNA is TGCGCCAGCAGCCAAGATGGGCTAGCGGGGGGGTGGAGCGGCACAGATACGCAGTATTTT. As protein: CASSQDGLAGGWSGTDTQYF.

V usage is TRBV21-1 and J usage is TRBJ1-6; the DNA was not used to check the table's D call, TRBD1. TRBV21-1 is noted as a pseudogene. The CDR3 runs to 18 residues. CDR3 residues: CASSPGAQGSSYNSPLHF. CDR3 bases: TGTGCCAGCAGCCCAGGGGCCCAGGGCAGCTCCTATAATTCACCCCTCCACTTT.

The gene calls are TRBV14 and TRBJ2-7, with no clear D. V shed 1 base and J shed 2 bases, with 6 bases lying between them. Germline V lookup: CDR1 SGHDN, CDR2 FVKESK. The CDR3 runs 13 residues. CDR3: CASSQASPYEQYF. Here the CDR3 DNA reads TGTGCCAGCAGCCAAGCCAGTCCCTACGAGCAGTACTTC.

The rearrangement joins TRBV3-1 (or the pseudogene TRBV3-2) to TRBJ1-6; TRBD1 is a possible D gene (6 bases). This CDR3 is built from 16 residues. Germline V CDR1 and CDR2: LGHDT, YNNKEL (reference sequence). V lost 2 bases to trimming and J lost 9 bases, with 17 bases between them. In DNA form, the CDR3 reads TGTGCCAGCAGCCAAACGAATAGGGGGAATGGTTCACCCCTCCACTTT. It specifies CASSQTNRGNGSPLHF.

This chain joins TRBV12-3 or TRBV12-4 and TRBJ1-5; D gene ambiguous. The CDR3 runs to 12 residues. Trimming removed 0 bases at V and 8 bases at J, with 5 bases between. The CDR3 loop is CASSLAPEPQHF. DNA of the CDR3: TGTGCCAGCAGTTTAGCCCCGGAGCCCCAGCATTTT.

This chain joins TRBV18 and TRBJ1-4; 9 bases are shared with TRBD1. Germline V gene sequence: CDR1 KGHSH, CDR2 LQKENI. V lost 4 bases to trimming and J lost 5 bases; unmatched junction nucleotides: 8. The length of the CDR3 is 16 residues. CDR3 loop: CASSLSVGTGNEKLFF. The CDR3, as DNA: TGTGCCAGCTCACTCTCCGTTGGGACAGGGAATGAAAAACTGTTTTTT.

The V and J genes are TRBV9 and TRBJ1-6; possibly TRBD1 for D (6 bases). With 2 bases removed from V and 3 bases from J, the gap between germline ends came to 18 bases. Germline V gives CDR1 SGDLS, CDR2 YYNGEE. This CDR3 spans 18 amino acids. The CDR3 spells CASSVGFSEQGYNSPLHF. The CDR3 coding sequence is TGTGCCAGCAGCGTTGGATTTAGTGAACAGGGCTATAATTCACCCCTCCACTTT. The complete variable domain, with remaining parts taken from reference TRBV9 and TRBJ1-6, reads DSGVTQTPKHLITATGQRVTLRCSPRSGDLSVYWYQQSLDQGLQFLIQYYNGEERAKGNILERFSAQQFPDLHSELNLSSLELGDSALYFCASSVGFSEQGYNSPLHFGNGTRLTVT.

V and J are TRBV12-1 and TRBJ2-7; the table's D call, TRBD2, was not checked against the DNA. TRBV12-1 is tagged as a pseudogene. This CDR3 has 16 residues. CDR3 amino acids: CASSPPGTSGTYEQYF. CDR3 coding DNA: TGTGCCAGCAGCCCTCCGGGGACTAGCGGGACCTACGAGCAGTACTTC.

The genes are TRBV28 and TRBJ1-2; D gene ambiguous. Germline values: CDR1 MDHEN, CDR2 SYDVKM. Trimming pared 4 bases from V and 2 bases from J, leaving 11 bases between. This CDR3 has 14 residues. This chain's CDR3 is CASSSTSHNYGYTF. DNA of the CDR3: TGTGCCAGCAGTTCGACATCGCACAACTATGGCTACACCTTC.

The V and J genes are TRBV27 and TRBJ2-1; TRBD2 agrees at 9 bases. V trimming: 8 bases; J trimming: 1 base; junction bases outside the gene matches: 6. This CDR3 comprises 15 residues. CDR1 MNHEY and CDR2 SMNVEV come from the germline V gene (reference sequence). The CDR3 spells CASRRAGGSYNEQFF. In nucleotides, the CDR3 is TGTGCCAGCCGGAGAGCGGGGGGATCCTACAATGAGCAGTTCTTC.